Below are 31 T cell receptor beta chains sequenced from a single sample in a study of long-term antiretroviral therapy in people with HIV (dated 2022 in TCRdb). The immunoSEQ hsTCRB v3.0 assay was used at survey level resolution for TRB variable region sequencing. This is the immuneACCESS table as TCRdb keeps it, with only in-frame sequences that have V and J called. A part of the clones is gone; compared with another copy, unresolved V genes explain less than half, and the rest is unexplained. The sample contains about 17,000 clones, roughly four fifths of them found a single time. About 9.3% of the sample lies in the top ten. Specimen: unsorted PBMCs, collected 0.3 years before starting antiretroviral therapy. These TCRs come from a man aged 45 to 65 with HIV.

The rearrangement joins TRBV19 to TRBJ2-7; D possibly corresponds to TRBD1 (6 bases). CDR1 and CDR2 from the germline V gene are LNHDA and SQIVND (reference sequence). The CDR3 has 12 residues. V was cut by 5 bases and J by 6 bases, with 11 bases left in between. CDR3 amino acids: CASSFPGAEQYF. The CDR3, as DNA: TGTGCCAGTAGTTTCCCAGGGGCCGAGCAGTACTTC.

This clone is a singleton in its sample. This chain connects TRBV27 to TRBJ2-1; 9 bases agree with TRBD2. Germline CDR1 MNHEY, CDR2 SMNVEV (reference sequence). CDR3 size: 14 residues. Unmatched junction bases numbered 12, after V lost 11 bases and J lost 7 bases. The CDR3 spells CASMGLAGQNEQFF. CDR3 nucleotide sequence: TGTGCCTCTATGGGGCTAGCGGGGCAAAATGAGCAGTTCTTC.

This clone was observed once. This chain joins TRBV25-1 and TRBJ2-7; D is uncertain. Trimming removed 6 bases from V and 4 bases from J, with 13 bases in between. CDR3 length: 13 residues. Germline CDR1 and CDR2: MGHDK and SYGVNS. CDR3 protein: CASRKEALYEQYF. CDR3 nucleotides: TGTGCCAGCAGAAAAGAGGCTTTATACGAGCAGTACTTC.

V and J are TRBV10-3 and TRBJ2-7; 10 bases match TRBD1. The germline V gene encodes CDR1 ENHRY and CDR2 SYGVKD. Trimming took 4 bases from V and 9 from J; bases not matched to a gene: 12. CDR3 length equals 15 residues. CDR3 region: CAISVETGGDMGQYF. The CDR3 nucleotides are TGTGCCATCAGTGTCGAGACAGGGGGCGATATGGGGCAGTACTTC.

The chain has TRBV5-1 and TRBJ2-5, with TRBD2 matching over 12 bases. The ends lost 6 bases at V and 0 bases at J; junction bases unmatched: 6. The germline gives CDR1 SGHRS, CDR2 YFSETQ. The CDR3 is 16 amino acids. CDR3 nucleotides: TGCGCCAGCATAGGGGGGACTAGCGGGTACCAAGAGACCCAGTACTTC. Translating it yields CASIGGTSGYQETQYF. Full variable domain (missing parts from reference TRBV5-1 and TRBJ2-5): KAGVTQTPRYLIKTRGQQVTLSCSPISGHRSVSWYQQTPGQGLQFLFEYFSETQRNKGNFPGRFSGRQFSNSRSEMNVSTLELGDSALYLCASIGGTSGYQETQYFGPGTRLLVL.

The V call is TRBV28, the J call TRBJ2-6; maybe TRBD1 (6 bases). The V and J ends lost 8 bases and 2 bases respectively, with 10 bases between them. Germline loops: CDR1 MDHEN, CDR2 SYDVKM. The CDR3 is 14 residues long. CDR3 region: CASSQGTGANVLTF. The CDR3 DNA reads TGTGCCAGCTCCCAGGGGACTGGGGCCAACGTCCTGACTTTC.

The gene calls are TRBV14 and TRBJ2-5, with a tentative D call TRBD2 (5 bases). The length of the CDR3 is 14 residues. Germline CDR1 reads SGHDN; CDR2 reads FVKESK. V was pared by 4 bases and J by 5 bases, with 14 bases between. The CDR3 DNA reads TGTGCCAGCAGCCCTCGGACTCTCTCGGAGACCCAGTACTTC. Protein product: CASSPRTLSETQYF.

The rearrangement joins TRBV11-2 to TRBJ2-7, with unresolved D. V lost 0 bases, J lost 0 bases, and 9 bases lay in between. This CDR3 is built from 15 residues. Germline values: CDR1 SGHAT, CDR2 FQNNGV. The CDR3 region has the DNA TGTGCCAGCAGCTTAGATTTATGGGGCTCCTACGAGCAGTACTTC. Translated: CASSLDLWGSYEQYF.

This chain links TRBV7-8 with TRBJ2-4; D gene uncertain. The CDR3 is 15 residues long. Germline lookup yields CDR1 SGHVS and CDR2 FQNEAQ. Trimming pared 5 bases from V and 0 bases from J, leaving 11 bases between. The chain's CDR3 is CASSPPDLAKNIQYF. CDR3 coding DNA: TGTGCCAGCAGCCCCCCGGATCTAGCCAAAAACATTCAGTACTTC. Supplemented by reference TRBV7-8 and TRBJ2-4, the full variable domain reads GAGVSQSPRYKVAKRGQDVALRCDPISGHVSLFWYQQALGQGPEFLTYFQNEAQLDKSGLPSDRFFAERPEGSVSTLKIQRTQQEDSAVYLCASSPPDLAKNIQYFGAGTRLSVL.

CDR3 sequence (DNA): TGTGCCAGTACCCCGGGTGAGGGCAGAAATCGAGATACGCAGTATTTT. Its protein is CASTPGEGRNRDTQYF. The chain links TRBV19 to TRBJ2-3, with D tentatively TRBD2 (5 bases). The length of the CDR3 is 16 residues. Deletions cut 7 bases from V and 5 bases from J, with 22 bases between. The germline gives CDR1 LNHDA, CDR2 SQIVND (reference sequence).

The chain uses TRBV18 and TRBJ2-5; no definite D call. The CDR3 spans 14 residues. With 3 bases removed from V and 5 bases from J, the gap between germline ends came to 13 bases. The V gene's germline CDR1 is KGHSH and CDR2 LQKENI. The CDR3 DNA reads as TGTGCCAGCTCACCTTCTAAGGTCCGGGAGACCCAGTACTTC. Translating it yields CASSPSKVRETQYF.

This chain links TRBV5-1 with TRBJ1-2; no firm D call. V lost 5 bases to trimming and J lost 10 bases, with 12 bases between them. Germline V gene lookup returns CDR1 SGHRS and CDR2 YFSETQ. The CDR3 consists of 11 residues. The CDR3 sequence: CASRDGWDYTF. The CDR3 DNA sequence: TGCGCCAGCAGGGACGGGTGGGACTACACCTTC.

Here the CDR3 DNA reads TGTGCCAGCAGTGAAGCAAGAAGGAACACTGAAGCTTTCTTT. This encodes CASSEARRNTEAFF. This chain connects TRBV2 to TRBJ1-1; D gene uncertain. V lost 0 bases, J lost 1 base, and 6 bases lay in between. Germline CDR1 and CDR2: SNHLY and FYNNEI. CDR3 length: 14 residues.

This clone occurred once. This rearrangement joins TRBV19 to TRBJ1-5, with D perhaps TRBD1 (5 bases). Germline V gene lookup returns CDR1 LNHDA and CDR2 SQIVND (reference sequence). V lost 5 bases and J 6 bases, leaving 23 bases between the germline ends. This CDR3 has 17 residues. CDR3 amino acids: CASSGRGSGVLGQPQHF. In nucleotides, the CDR3 is TGTGCCAGTAGTGGGCGGGGCAGCGGAGTTCTTGGTCAGCCCCAGCATTTT.

This CDR3 is CASSDRDRAGTGELFF. The CDR3 bases are TGTGCCAGCAGTGATCGGGACAGGGCCGGCACCGGGGAGCTGTTTTTT. This chain connects TRBV2 to TRBJ2-2; TRBD1 agrees at 9 bases. This CDR3 spans 16 amino acids. V lost 3 bases and J lost 4; bases outside the gene matches: 6. The germline V gene encodes CDR1 SNHLY and CDR2 FYNNEI.

The rearrangement joins TRBV15 to TRBJ2-2, with TRBD1 matching 7 bases. This CDR3 is built from 14 residues. V lost 9 bases and J lost 1; bases outside the gene matches: 5. Germline V CDR1 and CDR2: LNHNV, YYDKDF (reference sequence). The CDR3 loop is CATTTGLNTGELFF. The CDR3 nucleotides are TGTGCCACAACGACAGGGTTGAACACCGGGGAGCTGTTTTTT.

The chain uses TRBV5-1 and TRBJ2-7, with 11 bases fitting TRBD1. Germline-derived CDR1 and CDR2 are SGHRS and YFSETQ. CDR3 size: 16 residues. V shed 2 bases, J shed 4 bases, and the junction held 8 bases outside the gene matches. CDR3 sequence (DNA): TGCGCCAGCAGCTTACCCGGACAGGGGGCGCGATACGAGCAGTACTTC. Translated: CASSLPGQGARYEQYF.

This chain connects TRBV4-1 to TRBJ1-1; the match to TRBD1 covers 11 bases. With 3 bases clipped from V and 0 bases from J, the junction kept 6 bases outside the gene matches. Germline lookup yields CDR1 MGHRA and CDR2 YSYEKL. This CDR3 has 17 residues. DNA for the CDR3: TGCGCCAGCAGCCATGCCGGGACAGGGGGACTGAACACTGAAGCTTTCTTT. Translated: CASSHAGTGGLNTEAFF.

The V call is TRBV7-9, the J call TRBJ1-1; TRBD1 might be the D (5 bases). This CDR3 is built from 16 residues. V was shortened by 4 bases and J by 0 bases, with 15 bases between the two germline ends. The germline V gene has CDR1 SEHNR and CDR2 FQNEAQ (reference sequence). The CDR3 coding sequence is TGTGCCAGCAGCTCCCCGAAAGGGACGTTGAACACTGAAGCTTTCTTT. This gives the protein CASSSPKGTLNTEAFF.

The chain combines TRBV11-2 with TRBJ1-5; 9 positions match TRBD1. V was clipped by 6 bases and J by 7 bases; unmatched bases: 7. Germline V gene sequence: CDR1 SGHAT, CDR2 FQNNGV. The CDR3 extends over 14 amino acids. The CDR3 bases are TGTGCCAGCAGTCGTACAGGGGGCCGGCAGCCCCAGCATTTT. It yields the protein CASSRTGGRQPQHF.

Only one count was recorded for this clone. The V call is TRBV28, the J call TRBJ1-1; no reliable D call. Germline lookup yields CDR1 MDHEN and CDR2 SYDVKM. This CDR3 spans 12 amino acids. V lost 6 bases to trimming and J lost 0 bases, with 5 bases between them. CDR3 coding DNA: TGTGCCAGCAGGGATCTGAACACTGAAGCTTTCTTT. Translated: CASRDLNTEAFF.

This chain connects TRBV5-1 to TRBJ1-4; D not certain. The germline V gene encodes CDR1 SGHRS and CDR2 YFSETQ. The CDR3 loop spans 14 amino acids. Trimming took off 0 bases at V and 3 bases at J, with 6 bases between the two ends. CDR3: CASSLDGANEKLFF. The CDR3 coding sequence is TGCGCCAGCAGCTTGGACGGGGCTAATGAAAAACTGTTTTTT.

This chain connects TRBV5-1 to TRBJ1-4; 12 nucleotides agree with TRBD1. Germline assignment: CDR1 SGHRS and CDR2 YFSETQ. Unmatched junction bases numbered 9, after V lost 1 base and J lost 8 bases. The CDR3 spans 17 residues. The CDR3 coding sequence is TGCGCCAGCAGCTTGCGGGACAGGGGGCAGTCGAGAGAAAAACTGTTTTTT. Protein: CASSLRDRGQSREKLFF.

The genes are TRBV6-5 and TRBJ2-2, with a weak D call TRBD1 (5 bases). This CDR3 contains 15 residues. Germline V gene lookup returns CDR1 MNHEY and CDR2 SVGAGI. Trimming removed 2 bases at V and 7 bases at J, with 14 bases between. The CDR3 sequence is CASSYGGAESGELFF. The CDR3 nucleotides are TGTGCCAGCAGTTACGGTGGGGCCGAAAGCGGGGAGCTGTTTTTT.

This clone was seen only a few times. This chain uses TRBV4-1 with TRBJ2-5; the match to TRBD1 covers 9 bases. After removal of 3 bases from V and 0 bases from J, the junction contained 2 bases not matched to a gene. Germline lookup yields CDR1 MGHRA and CDR2 YSYEKL. This CDR3 region has 15 residues. The CDR3 reads CASSQGQGYQETQYF. The CDR3 DNA is TGCGCCAGCAGCCAGGGACAGGGTTACCAAGAGACCCAGTACTTC.

The chain carries TRBV19 and TRBJ2-7; D is possibly TRBD1 (5 bases). Trimming pared 2 bases from V and 4 bases from J, leaving 9 bases between. CDR1 and CDR2 (germline): LNHDA, SQIVND (reference sequence). The CDR3 is 13 residues long. CDR3 DNA sequence: TGTGCCAGTAGTATAAATCAGGGTTACGAGCAGTACTTC. This translates into CASSINQGYEQYF.

The chain links TRBV5-5 to TRBJ2-1; the D is unclear. V was clipped by 5 bases and J by 5 bases, with 17 bases between them. The CDR3 is 15 amino acids. CDR1 SGHKS and CDR2 YYEKEE come from the germline V gene (reference sequence). In nucleotides, the CDR3 is TGTGCCAGCAGACGGCCTCGGCACTCGGACAATGAGCAGTTCTTC. It translates to CASRRPRHSDNEQFF. The variable domain in full, with the rest retrieved from reference TRBV5-5 and TRBJ2-1, is DAGVTQSPTHLIKTRGQQVTLRCSPISGHKSVSWYQQVLGQGPQFIFQYYEKEERGRGNFPDRFSARQFPNYSSELNVNALLLGDSALYLCASRRPRHSDNEQFFGPGTRLTVL.

The chain employs TRBV5-6 and TRBJ1-1; D unclear. This CDR3 comprises 13 residues. Germline V gene data show CDR1 as SGHDT and CDR2 as YYEEEE. The CDR3 DNA reads TGTGCTACTTGGGCACAGACAAACACTGAAGCTTTCTTT. It encodes CATWAQTNTEAFF.

The chain couples TRBV7-9 to TRBJ2-1, with D hard to call. The germline V gene encodes CDR1 SEHNR and CDR2 FQNEAQ (reference sequence). The length of the CDR3 is 15 residues. V was cut by 1 base and J by 0 bases, with 7 bases left in between. Here the CDR3 reads CASSLGTISYNEQFF. CDR3 DNA: TGTGCCAGCAGCTTAGGGACGATCTCCTACAATGAGCAGTTCTTC.

The chain uses TRBV4-3 and TRBJ2-7; TRBD2 aligns across 8 bases. V shed 4 bases and J 0 bases; nucleotides not matched to a gene: 5. Germline CDR1 is LGHNA and CDR2 is YSLEER. The CDR3 is 15 amino acids. The CDR3 bases are TGCGCCAGCAGCCTACAGCGGGGGCCCTCCTACGAGCAGTACTTC. It specifies CASSLQRGPSYEQYF.

The CDR3, as DNA: TGTGCCAGCAGCCAGGCAGGGGGACACCCCTATGGCTACACCTTC. This codes for CASSQAGGHPYGYTF. The chain has TRBV14 and TRBJ1-2; 7 positions agree with TRBD1. The CDR3 consists of 15 residues. After removal of 3 bases from V and 4 bases from J, the junction contained 8 bases not matched to a gene. CDR1 is SGHDN and CDR2 is FVKESK in the germline V gene.